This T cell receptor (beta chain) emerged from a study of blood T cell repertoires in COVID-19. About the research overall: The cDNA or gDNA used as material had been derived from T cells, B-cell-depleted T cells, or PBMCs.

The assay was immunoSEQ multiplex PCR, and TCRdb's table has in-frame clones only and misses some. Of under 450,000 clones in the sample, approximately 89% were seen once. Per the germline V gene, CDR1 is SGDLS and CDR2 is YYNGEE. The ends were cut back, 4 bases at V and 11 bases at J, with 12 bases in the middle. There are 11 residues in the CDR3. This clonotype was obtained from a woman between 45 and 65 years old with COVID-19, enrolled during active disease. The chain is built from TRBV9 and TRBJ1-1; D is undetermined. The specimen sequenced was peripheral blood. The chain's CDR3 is CASSPRSYAFF. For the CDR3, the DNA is TGTGCCAGCAGCCCCCGGTCCTATGCTTTCTTT.